One sample yielded the 26 T cell receptor beta chains listed below, sequenced in a study of technical replicates of blood from several donors. Clones were read by immunoSEQ multiplex PCR, and TCRdb kept only the in-frame ones, dropping some. The data show 74,000 or so clones, about 90% seen once. Sequencing was carried out using T cells isolated from PBMCs. The source is a human donor in good health.

The rearrangement uses TRBV5-1 and TRBJ2-7; 7 bases are shared with TRBD1. With 4 bases clipped from V and 3 bases from J, the junction kept 4 bases outside the gene matches. This CDR3 contains 13 residues. Germline CDR1 SGHRS, CDR2 YFSETQ. The chain's CDR3 is CASSLRDSYEQYF. CDR3 sequence (DNA): TGCGCCAGCAGCCTCCGGGACAGCTACGAGCAGTACTTC. Based on the CDR3 plus reference TRBV5-1 and TRBJ2-7, the full variable domain is KAGVTQTPRYLIKTRGQQVTLSCSPISGHRSVSWYQQTPGQGLQFLFEYFSETQRNKGNFPGRFSGRQFSNSRSEMNVSTLELGDSALYLCASSLRDSYEQYFGPGTRLTVT.

The J gene is TRBJ2-4, the V gene TRBV27, with 7 bases matching TRBD1. The J segment lost 8 bases and the V segment lost 5 bases, leaving 9 bases of the junction unmatched. Per the germline V gene, CDR1 is MNHEY and CDR2 is SMNVEV (reference sequence). This CDR3 has 14 residues. The CDR3 spells CASSPSVGGHIQYF. For the CDR3, the DNA is TGTGCCAGCAGTCCCTCCGTAGGGGGCCACATTCAGTACTTC.

The J gene is TRBJ1-2, the V gene TRBV19; D ambiguous. V was pared by 7 bases and J by 5 bases, with 14 bases between. The CDR3 loop spans 13 amino acids. Germline V gene sequence: CDR1 LNHDA, CDR2 SQIVND (reference sequence). As DNA, the CDR3 is TGTGCCAGTACCCAATCAGGACTGTATGGCTACACCTTC. Translation: CASTQSGLYGYTF.

The chain recombines TRBV19 with TRBJ2-7, with TRBD2 matching over 9 bases. The CDR3 length is 16 residues. J gave up 2 bases and V 3 bases, and 8 bases lay outside the gene matches. The germline gives CDR1 LNHDA, CDR2 SQIVND (reference sequence). This CDR3 is CASSIGLSGRTYEQYF. The CDR3 region has the DNA TGTGCCAGTAGTATCGGACTTAGCGGGAGAACCTACGAGCAGTACTTC.

The chain links TRBV6-5 to TRBJ1-3, with unresolved D. Germline assignment: CDR1 MNHEY and CDR2 SVGAGI. V lost 2 bases, J lost 2 bases, and 10 bases lay in between. CDR3 length: 15 residues. The CDR3 DNA sequence: TGTGCCAGCAGTTACAGCGTGATGACTGGAAACACCATATATTTT. Its translation: CASSYSVMTGNTIYF.

This chain uses TRBV5-1 with TRBJ2-5, with 7 bases fitting TRBD2. Germline V gene sequence: CDR1 SGHRS, CDR2 YFSETQ. With V trimmed by 9 bases and J by 2 bases, 7 bases remained unmatched. This CDR3 contains 13 residues. The CDR3 protein is CATRLASQETQYF. DNA of the CDR3: TGCGCCACCAGACTAGCTTCTCAAGAGACCCAGTACTTC.

V and J are TRBV27 and TRBJ2-1; 8 bases are shared with TRBD1. The length of the CDR3 is 13 residues. Germline V lookup: CDR1 MNHEY, CDR2 SMNVEV (reference sequence). V lost 6 bases and J lost 10; bases outside the gene matches: 8. DNA of the CDR3: TGTGCCAGCAGCTACGGACAGGGAGGAGAGCAGTTCTTC. It specifies CASSYGQGGEQFF.

The V call is TRBV27, the J call TRBJ2-2; D might be TRBD1 (6 bases). Germline values: CDR1 MNHEY, CDR2 SMNVEV (reference sequence). Deletions cut 6 bases from V and 4 bases from J, with 15 bases between. The CDR3 runs to 15 residues. Here the CDR3 reads CASRLGTLGTGELFF. In DNA form, the CDR3 reads TGTGCCAGCAGACTCGGGACACTAGGCACCGGGGAGCTGTTTTTT.

Here the CDR3 reads CATEAGGEHEQYF. The CDR3 nucleotides read TGTGCCACCGAAGCGGGGGGCGAACACGAGCAGTACTTC. This chain links TRBV15 with TRBJ2-7; 9 bases line up with TRBD2. In germline, CDR1 is LNHNV, CDR2 YYDKDF (reference sequence). V lost 8 bases to trimming and J lost 5 bases; unmatched junction nucleotides: 7. The CDR3 is made up of 13 amino acids. Full variable domain (rest looked up from reference TRBV15 and TRBJ2-7): DAMVIQNPRYQVTQFGKPVTLSCSQTLNHNVMYWYQQKSSQAPKLLFHYYDKDFNNEADTPDNFQSRRPNTSFCFLDIRSPGLGDTAMYLCATEAGGEHEQYFGPGTRLTVT.

The chain couples TRBV4-3 to TRBJ2-5; possibly TRBD2 for D (5 bases). Germline V gene data show CDR1 as LGHNA and CDR2 as YSLEER. CDR3 length: 17 amino acids. Trimming left V 0 bases short and J 5 bases short, with 19 bases between. The CDR3 DNA is TGCGCCAGCAGCCAAGAAAGCCTGAAAACTGGCGGGGAGACCCAGTACTTC. Its protein is CASSQESLKTGGETQYF.

The rearrangement links TRBV5-4 to TRBJ2-2, with TRBD2 matching 16 bases. J was trimmed by 5 bases and V by 3 bases; bases with no gene match: 4. The CDR3 extends over 17 amino acids. Germline loops: CDR1 SGHNT, CDR2 YYREEE (reference sequence). CDR3 nucleotide sequence: TGTGCCAGCAGCTCCGGGACTAGCGGGAGGGCTACCGGGGAGCTGTTTTTT. Its protein is CASSSGTSGRATGELFF.

V and J are TRBV27 and TRBJ2-1; 8 bases align to TRBD2. Unmatched junction bases numbered 3, after V lost 2 bases and J lost 6 bases. The CDR3 runs to 14 residues. Germline CDR1 is MNHEY and CDR2 is SMNVEV (reference sequence). The CDR3 nucleotides are TGTGCCAGCAGTTTACGAAGCGGGAGCAATGAGCAGTTCTTC. This gives the protein CASSLRSGSNEQFF.

CDR3 in amino acids: CASSAGLLNNLYGYTF. For the CDR3, the DNA is TGTGCCAGCAGCGCGGGACTCCTTAACAACCTCTATGGCTACACCTTC. V usage is TRBV9 and J usage is TRBJ1-2, with a tentative D call TRBD1 (5 bases). Trimming shortened V by 3 bases and J by 4 bases, and 19 bases separated the two germline ends. Germline assignment: CDR1 SGDLS and CDR2 YYNGEE. This CDR3 has 16 residues.

CDR3 region: CASSQTKAAGAYEQYF. The CDR3 bases are TGTGCCAGCAGCCAAACTAAAGCAGCGGGAGCCTACGAGCAGTACTTC. The rearrangement links TRBV11-2 to TRBJ2-7, with 8 bases that match TRBD2. Per the germline V gene, CDR1 is SGHAT and CDR2 is FQNNGV. The CDR3 runs 16 residues. J was trimmed by 2 bases and V by 5 bases; bases with no gene match: 11. Combining the CDR3 with reference TRBV11-2 and TRBJ2-7 gives the whole variable domain EAGVAQSPRYKIIEKRQSVAFWCNPISGHATLYWYQQILGQGPKLLIQFQNNGVVDDSQLPKDRFSAERLKGVDSTLKIQPAKLEDSAVYLCASSQTKAAGAYEQYFGPGTRLTVT.

The chain's CDR3 is CASSPRPYEQYF. The CDR3 nucleotides read TGTGCCAGCAGCCCCCGTCCCTACGAGCAGTACTTC. The genes are TRBV7-2 and TRBJ2-7; D is unresolved. The V and J ends lost 5 bases and 2 bases respectively, with 7 bases between them. Germline CDR1 is SGHTA and CDR2 is FQGNSA. The CDR3 totals 12 residues. Using reference TRBV7-2 and TRBJ2-7 for the parts outside the CDR3, the full variable domain is GAGVSQSPSNKVTEKGKDVELRCDPISGHTALYWYRQSLGQGLEFLIYFQGNSAPDKSGLPSDRFSAERTGGSVSTLTIQRTQQEDSAVYLCASSPRPYEQYFGPGTRLTVT.

The chain recombines TRBV9 with TRBJ2-3, with D possibly being TRBD1 (5 bases). Trimming took 3 bases from V and 9 from J, leaving 17 bases between them. Germline-derived CDR1 and CDR2 are SGDLS and YYNGEE. CDR3 length: 14 amino acids. The CDR3 sequence: CASSDVGARGTQYF. The CDR3 DNA reads as TGTGCCAGCAGCGACGTAGGGGCCCGTGGAACGCAGTATTTT. Filled out from reference TRBV9 and TRBJ2-3, the complete variable domain reads DSGVTQTPKHLITATGQRVTLRCSPRSGDLSVYWYQQSLDQGLQFLIQYYNGEERAKGNILERFSAQQFPDLHSELNLSSLELGDSALYFCASSDVGARGTQYFGPGTRLTVL.

The rearrangement links TRBV7-9 to TRBJ1-3; TRBD1 might be the D (6 bases). CDR3 length equals 14 residues. V was trimmed by 3 bases and J by 6 bases, leaving 12 bases between them. Germline V gives CDR1 SEHNR, CDR2 FQNEAQ (reference sequence). CDR3 DNA sequence: TGTGCCAGCAGCTTGCACAGGGAAATAAACACCATATATTTT. This gives the protein CASSLHREINTIYF.

This rearrangement joins TRBV29-1 to TRBJ2-1, with D possibly TRBD2 on 6 matching bases. The CDR3 totals 13 residues. The V end lost 5 bases, the J end lost 8 bases, and 16 bases lay between the germline ends. The germline V gene encodes CDR1 SQVTM and CDR2 ANQGSEA. This CDR3 reads CSVSRLVSHEQFF. The DNA for the CDR3 is TGCAGCGTTTCCCGACTAGTATCACATGAGCAGTTCTTC.

Here the CDR3 reads CASRVYGITNYEQYF. CDR3 nucleotide sequence: TGTGCCAGCAGGGTATACGGGATAACCAACTACGAGCAGTACTTC. The chain joins TRBV6-1 to TRBJ2-7, with D perhaps matching TRBD2 (5 bases). V was trimmed by 6 bases and J by 3 bases, leaving 18 bases between them. Germline V gene data show CDR1 as MNHNS and CDR2 as SASEGT. The CDR3 extends over 15 amino acids.

This clone showed up just once. V gene TRBV13 combines with J gene TRBJ2-3; TRBD2 agrees at 8 bases. V dropped 0 bases and J dropped 4; count of bases not matched to a gene: 3. Germline V gene lookup returns CDR1 PRHDT and CDR2 FYEKMQ (reference sequence). The CDR3 is made up of 15 amino acids. The CDR3 loop reads CASSLGGTRADTQYF. The CDR3 DNA reads as TGTGCCAGCAGCTTAGGAGGGACTAGGGCAGATACGCAGTATTTT.

This clone was seen just once. The chain joins TRBV9 to TRBJ2-5; 12 positions agree with TRBD2. Germline assignment: CDR1 SGDLS and CDR2 YYNGEE. The ends lost 0 bases at V and 5 bases at J; junction bases unmatched: 8. The CDR3 is 17 amino acids. DNA for the CDR3: TGTGCCAGCAGCGTAGCTTGGCTAGCGGGAGGGGAGGAGACCCAGTACTTC. Protein product: CASSVAWLAGGEETQYF.

In this sample, this clone turned up once. The rearrangement joins TRBV2 to TRBJ1-2; 11 bases fit TRBD1. After removal of 2 bases from V and 3 bases from J, the junction contained 5 bases not matched to a gene. CDR3 length equals 16 residues. Germline lookup yields CDR1 SNHLY and CDR2 FYNNEI. The CDR3 sequence: CASSETQGQGDYGYTF. In DNA, the CDR3 is TGTGCCAGCAGTGAAACCCAGGGACAGGGGGACTATGGCTACACCTTC.

V usage is TRBV11-2 and J usage is TRBJ2-1; 9 bases line up with TRBD1. The V gene end was trimmed by 5 bases and the J gene end by 7 bases; junction bases not matched to a gene: 15. Looked up from germline, CDR1 is SGHAT and CDR2 is FQNNGV. The CDR3 totals 17 residues. CDR3 region: CASSPRMGQGVRNEQFF. CDR3 in DNA: TGTGCCAGCAGCCCTAGAATGGGACAGGGTGTAAGGAATGAGCAGTTCTTC.

The rearrangement joins TRBV13 to TRBJ2-7, with 10 positions matching TRBD1. The CDR3 is 15 amino acids. J lost 3 bases, V lost 7 bases, and 9 bases had no gene match. Germline V CDR1 and CDR2: PRHDT, FYEKMQ (reference sequence). CDR3 bases: TGTGCCAGCACTTTAGGGACAGGGGCCTACTACGAGCAGTACTTC. Translation gives CASTLGTGAYYEQYF. Based on the CDR3 plus reference TRBV13 and TRBJ2-7, the full variable domain is AAGVIQSPRHLIKEKRETATLKCYPIPRHDTVYWYQQGPGQDPQFLISFYEKMQSDKGSIPDRFSAQQFSDYHSELNMSSLELGDSALYFCASTLGTGAYYEQYFGPGTRLTVT.

The rearrangement joins TRBV7-2 to TRBJ1-1; D unresolved. Germline V gene lookup returns CDR1 SGHTA and CDR2 FQGNSA. V lost 1 base and J 3 bases, leaving 9 bases between the germline ends. The CDR3 extends over 14 amino acids. This CDR3 is CASSLGSTYTEAFF. CDR3 sequence (DNA): TGTGCCAGCAGCTTAGGTAGCACTTACACTGAAGCTTTCTTT.

The rearrangement uses TRBV7-8 and TRBJ1-1; possibly TRBD1 for D (6 bases). There are 15 residues in the CDR3. Trimming removed 7 bases from V and 4 bases from J, with 19 bases in between. CDR1 and CDR2 from the germline V gene are SGHVS and FQNEAQ. The CDR3 region has the DNA TGTGCCAGCACCCTAGCGGGGGCCTGGGGCACTGAAGCTTTCTTT. This translates into CASTLAGAWGTEAFF.